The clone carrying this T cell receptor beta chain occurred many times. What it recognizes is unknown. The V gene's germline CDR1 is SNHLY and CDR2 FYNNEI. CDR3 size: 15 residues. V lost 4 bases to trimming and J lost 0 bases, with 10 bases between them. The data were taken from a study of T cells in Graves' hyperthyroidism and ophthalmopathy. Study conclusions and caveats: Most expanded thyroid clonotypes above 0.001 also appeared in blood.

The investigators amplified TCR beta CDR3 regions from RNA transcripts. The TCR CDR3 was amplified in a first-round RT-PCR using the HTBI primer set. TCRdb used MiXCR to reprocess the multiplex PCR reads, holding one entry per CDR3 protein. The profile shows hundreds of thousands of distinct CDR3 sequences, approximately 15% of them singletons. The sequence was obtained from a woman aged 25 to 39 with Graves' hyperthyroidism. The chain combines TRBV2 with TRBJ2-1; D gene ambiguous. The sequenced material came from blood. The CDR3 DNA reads TGTGCCAGCAGTGTGATGCCCAGCTCCTACAATGAGCAGTTCTTC. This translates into CASSVMPSSYNEQFF.